This T cell receptor beta chain was recovered during a study of blood T cell repertoires in COVID-19. Study-level information: Acute and convalescent COVID-19 specimens originated in the United States, Italy and Spain. Sample material is recorded as cDNA or gDNA derived from T cells, B-cell-depleted T cells, or PBMCs.

How the authors handled the data: Reference gene primer amplification gave nucleated cell count estimates. Using immunoSEQ multiplex PCR, the repertoire was profiled, and TCRdb retains in-frame clones only, with some absent. The V and J calls and clone size are taken from that table; D and trimming were inferred from the DNA. The sample holds about 150,000 clones, 76% seen once. The germline V gene has CDR1 LNHDA and CDR2 SQIVND (reference sequence). The length of the CDR3 is 17 residues. V lost 0 bases, J lost 2 bases, and 13 bases lay in between. The chain has TRBV19 and TRBJ2-2, with D possibly being TRBD1 (5 bases). Sequenced: peripheral blood. This clonotype was obtained from a man in his sixties with acute or convalescent COVID-19. The CDR3 DNA follows: TGTGCCAGTAGTATAGAGGGTTGGGGCTCCAACACCGGGGAGCTGTTTTTT. This sequence encodes CASSIEGWGSNTGELFF. The full variable domain, with the rest looked up from reference TRBV19 and TRBJ2-2, is DGGITQSPKYLFRKEGQNVTLSCEQNLNHDAMYWYRQDPGQGLRLIYYSQIVNDFQKGDIAEGYSVSREKKESFPLTVTSAQKNPTAFYLCASSIEGWGSNTGELFFGEGSRLTVL.